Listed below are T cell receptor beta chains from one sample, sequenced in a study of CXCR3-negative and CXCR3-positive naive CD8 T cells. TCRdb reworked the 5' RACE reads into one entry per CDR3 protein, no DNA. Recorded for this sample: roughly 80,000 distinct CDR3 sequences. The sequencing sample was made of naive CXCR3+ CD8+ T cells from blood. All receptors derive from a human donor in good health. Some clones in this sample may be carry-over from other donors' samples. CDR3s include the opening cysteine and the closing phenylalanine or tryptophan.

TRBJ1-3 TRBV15 CATSEGRNSGNTIYF
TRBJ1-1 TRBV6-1 CAGQDSYTEAFF
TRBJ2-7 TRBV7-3 CASSSPGEVSYEQYF
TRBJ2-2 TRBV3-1 CASSQGSGTGELFF
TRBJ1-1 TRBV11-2 CASSFSTLNTEAFF
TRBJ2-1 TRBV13 CASSLVRSSGIPGSEQFF
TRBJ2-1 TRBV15 CATKARSMVGADEQFF
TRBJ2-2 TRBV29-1 CSVRQLGELFF
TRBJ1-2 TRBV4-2 CASSDQTSGTGDGYTF
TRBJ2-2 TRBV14 CASTNLWGPSTTGELFF
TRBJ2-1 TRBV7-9 CASSRPTSGRNNEQFF
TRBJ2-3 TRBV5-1 CASQQQGESSDTQYF
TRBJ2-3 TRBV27 CASSLITGGPTDTQYF
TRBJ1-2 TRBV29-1 CSVEDADMGIGGYTF
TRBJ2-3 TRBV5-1 CASSYLLAGSTDTQYF
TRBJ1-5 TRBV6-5 CASSYRSNQPQHF
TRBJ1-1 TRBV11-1 CASSSQWTGTEAFF
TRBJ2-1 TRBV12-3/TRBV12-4 CASSWPEVDEQFF
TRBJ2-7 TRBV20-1 CSAIVGYSYEQYF
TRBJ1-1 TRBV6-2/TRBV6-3 CASRDRGLGTEAFF
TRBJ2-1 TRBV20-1 CSATDYYNEQFF
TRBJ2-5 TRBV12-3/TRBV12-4 CASSLGGPETQYF
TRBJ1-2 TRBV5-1 CASSLERNYGYTF
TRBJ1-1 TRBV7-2 CAVGGPDVNTEAFF
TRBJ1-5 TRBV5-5 CASSPGFSNQPQHF
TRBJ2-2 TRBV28 CASSFSFRGQTVPGELFF
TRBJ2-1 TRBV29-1 CSVEDEIADPYNEQFF
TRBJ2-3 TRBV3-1 CASSGPLSDTQYF
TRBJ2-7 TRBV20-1 CSAYSGESSYEQYF
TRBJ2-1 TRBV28 CASTPREAEQFF
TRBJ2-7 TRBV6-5 CASSYSATSYEQYF
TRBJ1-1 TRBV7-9 CASSLMDRNTEAFF
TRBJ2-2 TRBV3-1 CASSQEGDTTGELFF